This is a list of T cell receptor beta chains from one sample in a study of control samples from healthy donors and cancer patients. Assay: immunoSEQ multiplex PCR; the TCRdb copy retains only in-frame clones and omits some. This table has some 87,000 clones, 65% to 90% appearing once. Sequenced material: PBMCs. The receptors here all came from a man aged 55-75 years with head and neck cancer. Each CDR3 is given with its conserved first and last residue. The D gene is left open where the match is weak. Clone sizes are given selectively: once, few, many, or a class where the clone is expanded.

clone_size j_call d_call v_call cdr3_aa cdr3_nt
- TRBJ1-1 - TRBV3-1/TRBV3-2 CASSQDPGSNTEAFF TGTGCCAGCAGCCAAGATCCGGGTAGTAATACTGAAGCTTTCTTT
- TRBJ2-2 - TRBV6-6 CASSPDGNTGELFF TGTGCCAGCAGCCCCGACGGAAACACCGGGGAGCTGTTTTTT
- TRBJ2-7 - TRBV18 CASSPDGRPYEQYF TGTGCCAGCTCACCAGACGGGAGACCCTACGAGCAGTACTTC
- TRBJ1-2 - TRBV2 CASREESYGYTF TGTGCCAGCAGGGAAGAATCCTATGGCTACACCTTC
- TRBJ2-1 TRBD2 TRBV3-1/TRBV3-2 CASSPGTSGRAGYNEQFF TGTGCCAGCAGCCCCGGGACTAGCGGGAGGGCGGGTTACAATGAGCAGTTCTTC
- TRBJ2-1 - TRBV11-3 CASSGRSLGEQFF TGTGCCAGCAGCGGCCGGTCCCTGGGTGAGCAGTTCTTC
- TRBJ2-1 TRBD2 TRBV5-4 CASSTLSGAGYNEQFF TGTGCCAGCAGCACCCTTAGCGGAGCGGGGTACAATGAGCAGTTCTTC
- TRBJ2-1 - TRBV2 CASSERGASAGQFF TGTGCCAGCAGTGAAAGGGGAGCCTCCGCGGGGCAGTTCTTC
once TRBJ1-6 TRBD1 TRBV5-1 CASSWGQAGTGWSSPLHF TGCGCCAGCAGCTGGGGACAGGCAGGGACGGGATGGAGTTCACCCCTCCACTTT
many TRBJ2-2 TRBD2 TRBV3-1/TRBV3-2 CASSRGLGRAGELFF TGTGCCAGCAGCCGGGGACTAGGGAGGGCCGGGGAGCTGTTTTTT
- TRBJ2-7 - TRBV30 CAWSMWDEQYF TGTGCCTGGAGTATGTGGGACGAGCAGTACTTC
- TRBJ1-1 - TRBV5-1 CASSLGSLGAFF TGCGCCAGCAGCTTGGGGAGCCTGGGAGCTTTCTTT
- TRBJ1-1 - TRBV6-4 CASSDFYNTEAFF TGTGCCAGCAGTGACTTCTATAACACTGAAGCTTTCTTT
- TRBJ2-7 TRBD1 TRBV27 CASSLGTAYEQYF TGTGCCAGCAGTTTAGGGACAGCCTACGAGCAGTACTTC
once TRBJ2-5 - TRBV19 CASSIGYRAETQYF TGTGCCAGTAGTATAGGGTACAGGGCAGAGACCCAGTACTTC
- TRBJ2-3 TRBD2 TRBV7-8 CASSTSGYTDTQYF TGTGCCAGCAGTACTAGCGGCTACACAGATACGCAGTATTTT
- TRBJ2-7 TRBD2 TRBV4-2 CASSQDRGTSGGEQYF TGTGCCAGCAGCCAAGATCGGGGGACTAGCGGAGGCGAGCAGTACTTC
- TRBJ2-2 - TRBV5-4 CASSSASSFGAGELFF TGTGCCAGCAGCTCGGCTTCTAGTTTCGGAGCCGGGGAGCTGTTTTTT
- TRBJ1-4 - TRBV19 CASSEGQGHEKLFF TGTGCCAGTAGTGAGGGCCAGGGACATGAAAAACTGTTTTTT
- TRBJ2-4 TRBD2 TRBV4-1 CASSQGLVAGRLPIAKNIQYF TGCGCCAGCAGCCAAGGATTGGTAGCGGGAAGACTCCCAATAGCCAAAAACATTCAGTACTTC
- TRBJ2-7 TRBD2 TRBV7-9 CASSSRMRGLADYEQYF TGTGCCAGCAGCTCCCGAATGAGGGGACTAGCGGACTACGAGCAGTACTTC
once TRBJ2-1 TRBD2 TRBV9 CASSSRLAGTYNEQFF TGTGCCAGCAGCTCAAGACTAGCGGGGACCTACAATGAGCAGTTCTTC
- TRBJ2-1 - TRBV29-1 CSVREYNEQFF TGCAGCGTGCGCGAATACAATGAGCAGTTCTTC
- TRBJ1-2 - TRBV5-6 CASSPGAGTLNYGYTF TGTGCCAGCAGCCCGGGGGCAGGCACCCTTAACTATGGCTACACCTTC
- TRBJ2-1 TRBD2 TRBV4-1 CASSQGPPAGGKHNEQFF TGCGCCAGCAGCCAAGGCCCCCCCGCGGGAGGGAAACACAATGAGCAGTTCTTC
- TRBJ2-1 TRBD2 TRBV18 CASSPPSGEYNEQFF TGTGCCAGCTCACCACCTAGCGGGGAATACAATGAGCAGTTCTTC
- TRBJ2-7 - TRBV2 CASSEGGGGYF TGTGCCAGCAGTGAGGGGGGAGGTGGGTACTTC
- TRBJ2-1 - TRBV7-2 CASSFLIYNEQFF TGTGCCAGCAGCTTCCTCATTTACAATGAGCAGTTCTTC
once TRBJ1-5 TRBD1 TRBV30 CAWSNRMDRVLNQPQHF TGTGCCTGGAGTAACCGGATGGACAGGGTATTAAATCAGCCCCAGCATTTT
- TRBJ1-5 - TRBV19 CASSIVGWAVTQPQHF TGTGCCAGTAGTATAGTGGGATGGGCGGTGACTCAGCCCCAGCATTTT
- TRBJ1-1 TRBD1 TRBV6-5 CASTLGQGNTEAFF TGTGCCAGCACTTTGGGACAGGGGAACACTGAAGCTTTCTTT
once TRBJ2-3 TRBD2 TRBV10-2 CASSSSGTSDTQYF TGCGCCAGCAGTTCTAGCGGGACGTCAGATACGCAGTATTTT
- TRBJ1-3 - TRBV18 CASSPASGDSGNTIYF TGTGCCAGCTCACCAGCTTCAGGGGACTCTGGAAACACCATATATTTT
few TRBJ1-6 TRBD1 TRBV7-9 CASSSQQGASPLHF TGTGCCAGCAGCTCACAACAGGGGGCTTCACCCCTCCACTTT
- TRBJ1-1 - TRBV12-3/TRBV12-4 CASSPQRNTEAFF TGTGCCAGCAGTCCTCAAAGGAACACTGAAGCTTTCTTT
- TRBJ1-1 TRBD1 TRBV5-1 CASSLGGQENTEAFF TGCGCCAGCAGCTTGGGGGGACAGGAGAACACTGAAGCTTTCTTT
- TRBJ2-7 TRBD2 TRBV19 CASSKLAGQYEQYF TGTGCCAGTAGTAAACTAGCGGGACAGTACGAGCAGTACTTC
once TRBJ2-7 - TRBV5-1 CASSRDTYEQYF TGCGCCAGCAGCCGTGACACATACGAGCAGTACTTC
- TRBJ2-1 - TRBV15 CATSKDYNEQFF TGTGCCACCAGCAAGGACTACAATGAGCAGTTCTTC
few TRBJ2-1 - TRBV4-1 CASSERKAYNEQFF TGCGCCAGCAGTGAGCGCAAAGCTTACAATGAGCAGTTCTTC
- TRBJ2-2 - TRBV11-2 CASSQGRAGELFF TGTGCCAGCAGTCAGGGGAGAGCCGGGGAGCTGTTTTTT